This TCR beta chain appears in the sequencing data of a study of radiotherapy plus CTLA-4 blockade in lung cancer (dated by TCRdb to between 2017 and 2018). In terms of the full investigation: Among the enrolled patients, about 19% had an objective response, and about 29% reached disease control.

The study evaluated CTLA-4 blockade (ipilimumab) given together with focal radiation therapy in patients who had chemo-refractory metastatic non-small-cell lung cancer. Receptor libraries were prepared by the immunoSEQ multiplex PCR assay. TCRdb holds this immuneACCESS table with in-frame rearrangements only. Some clones are missing; in checked studies, unresolved V genes explain under half, and the rest has no known cause. In this sample the table shows approximately 75,000 clones, approximately 80% of which occur a single time. About 6.7% of the sample rests with the top ten. The CDR3 sequence holds 15 residues, the cysteine and phenylalanine included. Only the CDR3 part of the read is kept: 45 bases, read in frame from the first base. CDR1 SQVTM and CDR2 ANQGSEA are derived from the germline V gene. V is pared back by 1 base and J by 0 bases, with 9 bases lying between the germline termini. Study-wide conclusions, independent of this receptor: After treatment with radiotherapy and ipilimumab, TCR clones that came from tumors expanded in the peripheral blood. The strongest predictors of response were reported to be early dynamic shifts in blood T cell clones along with a rise in serum interferon-beta following radiation.

As regards this clone: Its recognized antigen is unknown. There are no base qualities to consult, and no much larger clone falls within one base.

In this chain, TRBV29-1 is recombined with TRBJ1-4, with a tentative D gene TRBD1 over 5 matching bases. The TCR sequence derives from a human donor with non-small cell lung cancer who had a complete response to radiotherapy plus ipilimumab. Sample: peripheral blood, taken from a patient treated with radiotherapy plus ipilimumab. The DNA is TGCAGCGTTGAAGGAGACAGCACAACTAATGAAAAACTGTTTTTT. This yields the protein CSVEGDSTTNEKLFF.